One T cell receptor beta chain is described in this entry. Its target is not known. The data derive from a study of cytomegalovirus exposure and HLA in healthy donors. Regarding the study as a whole: Immune exposure information available was restricted to CMV serostatus. Apparent HLA restriction characterized most CMV-associated TCR beta chains in a later analysis. Cytomegalovirus association was listed for under 200 TCR beta chains.

PCR amplification relied on 60 Vbeta primers (plus 13 Jbeta primers). Repertoires were generated with immunoSEQ multiplex PCR, while TCRdb's copy carries only in-frame clones and drops some. There are over 100,000 clones in the sample; approximately 82% occur only once, and approximately 1.5% lies in the top ten. Participants comprised healthy donors of bone marrow. Trimming removed 4 bases from V and 5 bases from J, with 5 bases in between. The CDR3 runs to 11 residues. Germline assignment: CDR1 LGHNA and CDR2 YNFKEQ. The origin of this receptor is a female donor in good health and CMV-seronegative. The specimen was PBMCs. The chain is built from TRBV4-2 and TRBJ1-1; D is ambiguous. The CDR3 nucleotides read TGTGCCAGCAGCCTGTCGACTGAAGCTTTCTTT. Amino acids: CASSLSTEAFF.